This T cell receptor beta chain was found in a study of spatial heterogeneity in lung cancer. The time point was: sample taken at primary tumor resection. Whole RNA from tumor, nontumor lung or frozen PBMC was sequenced unsorted. This clonotype has ten or more counts. The CDR3 runs to 14 residues. V lost 5 bases and J 3 bases, leaving 12 bases between the germline ends. Per the germline V gene, CDR1 is SGHTA and CDR2 is FQGTGA. Single TCR cDNA molecules each had their own unique molecular identifier. One entry per CDR3 protein, called by TCRdb with MiXCR from the 5' RACE reads. The data contain about 80,000 distinct CDR3 sequences, approximately 18% of them singletons.

V gene TRBV7-3 combines with J gene TRBJ2-3; D perhaps matches TRBD1 (6 bases). The sample consisted of PBMCs, taken at surgery. The receptor's source is a male donor with early-stage non-small cell lung cancer. CDR3 sequence reads: CASSKSGETDTQYF. As DNA, the CDR3 is TGTGCCAGCAGCAAGTCAGGGGAGACAGATACGCAGTATTTT.